Shown below are 20 T cell receptor beta chains from a single sample sequenced in a study of cytomegalovirus exposure and HLA in healthy donors. PCR primers comprised 60 Vbeta and 13 Jbeta primers. Profiled with immunoSEQ multiplex PCR; TCRdb holds only in-frame clones, not every one. The sample records over 150,000 clones, more than 75% being singletons. Sequenced input: PBMCs. The receptors here all came from a woman aged 40 to 50 in good health and CMV-seropositive.

The table lists this clone with a few counts. CDR3 bases: TGCGCCAGCAGTGAGACCCGGGAAACTGAAGCTTTCTTT. Translating it yields CASSETRETEAFF. The J gene is TRBJ1-1, the V gene TRBV10-1; D is uncertain. Germline-derived CDR1 and CDR2 are WNHNN and SYGVQD (reference sequence). The CDR3 spans 13 residues. V was trimmed by 2 bases and J by 5 bases, leaving 9 bases between them.

The chain couples TRBV6-6 to TRBJ2-5; 8 nucleotides align to TRBD2. Matching the DNA end better, TRBJ2-7 makes the J call doubtful. The germline V gene encodes CDR1 MNHNY and CDR2 SVGAGI (reference sequence). This CDR3 spans 12 amino acids. The CDR3 protein is CASSTGGPEQYF. CDR3 coding DNA: TGTGCCAGCAGCACGGGAGGGCCCGAGCAGTACTTC.

The chain joins TRBV7-9 to TRBJ2-5; 8 bases fit TRBD2. Germline CDR1 is SEHNR and CDR2 is FQNEAQ (reference sequence). This CDR3 is built from 15 residues. With 4 bases clipped from V and 9 bases from J, the junction kept 13 bases outside the gene matches. CDR3 DNA sequence: TGTGCCAGCAGCTCCCCAGCGGGAGTATTCGAGTCCCAGTACTTC. It specifies CASSSPAGVFESQYF.

The chain recombines TRBV28 with TRBJ1-2; D is undetermined. The germline V and J ends were trimmed by 5 bases and 1 base, with 8 bases remaining between them. The CDR3 sequence is 13 residues long. The germline gives CDR1 MDHEN, CDR2 SYDVKM. The CDR3 sequence: CASSNPLNYGYTF. The CDR3 bases are TGTGCCAGCAGTAACCCACTTAACTATGGCTACACCTTC.

This rearrangement joins TRBV21-1 to TRBJ2-7; TRBD1, the table's D call, lacks a check against the DNA. TRBV21-1 is marked as a pseudogene. This CDR3 contains 15 residues. CDR3 nucleotides: TGTGCCAGCAGCCCAACGACCGGACAGGGTAGGGAGCAGTACTTC. This codes for CASSPTTGQGREQYF.

The chain combines TRBV5-1 with TRBJ1-5; TRBD1 matches 10 bases. The CDR3 is 14 amino acids. Germline V lookup: CDR1 SGHRS, CDR2 YFSETQ. V lost 4 bases, J lost 6 bases, and 4 bases stayed unmatched. In nucleotides, the CDR3 is TGCGCCAGCAGCCAGACAGGGGGCCTTCAGCCCCAGCATTTT. Amino acid sequence: CASSQTGGLQPQHF.

This sequence joins TRBV18 and TRBJ2-2; weak D call: TRBD2 (5 bases). Germline CDR1 is KGHSH and CDR2 is LQKENI. CDR3 size: 15 residues. Trimming took off 3 bases at V and 5 bases at J, with 13 bases between the two ends. The chain's CDR3 is CASSPRDSRTGELFF. In DNA form, the CDR3 reads TGTGCCAGCTCACCGAGGGATTCACGGACCGGGGAGCTGTTTTTT.

The gene calls are TRBV30 and TRBJ2-7; 8 bases are shared with TRBD1. Germline V lookup: CDR1 GTSNPN, CDR2 SVGIG (reference sequence). J lost 2 bases, V lost 5 bases, and 5 bases had no gene match. The CDR3 runs to 13 residues. The chain's CDR3 is CAWHLRGPYEQYF. The DNA of the CDR3 is TGTGCCTGGCACCTCAGGGGGCCCTACGAGCAGTACTTC.

The J gene is TRBJ2-7, the V gene TRBV9; TRBD2 matches at 8 bases. V shed 0 bases, J shed 4 bases, and the junction held 15 bases outside the gene matches. Germline-derived CDR1 and CDR2 are SGDLS and YYNGEE. CDR3 length: 18 residues. CDR3 protein: CASSVAGGRPSSWYEQYF. In DNA form, the CDR3 reads TGTGCCAGCAGCGTAGCAGGCGGGAGGCCTTCGAGTTGGTACGAGCAGTACTTC.

In its sample, this clone was seen a few times. J is TRBJ2-5 and V is TRBV6-5, with TRBD2 identical over 7 bases. Germline lookup yields CDR1 MNHEY and CDR2 SVGAGI. CDR3 length: 15 residues. V lost 6 bases to trimming and J lost 4 bases; unmatched junction nucleotides: 11. CDR3 loop: CASRPGTTIRETQYF. The CDR3 DNA is TGTGCCAGCAGACCCGGGACTACTATTCGAGAGACCCAGTACTTC.

V and J are TRBV5-5 and TRBJ2-1; 7 nucleotides match TRBD2. The J segment lost 9 bases and the V segment lost 4 bases, leaving 13 bases of the junction unmatched. The CDR3 contains 15 residues. Germline CDR1 is SGHKS and CDR2 is YYEKEE (reference sequence). The CDR3 sequence is CASSTILASGVEQFF. The DNA for the CDR3 is TGTGCCAGCAGCACAATACTAGCGTCCGGGGTTGAGCAGTTCTTC.

This sequence joins TRBV11-3 and TRBJ2-3, with TRBD2 matching over 14 bases. V was pared by 0 bases and J by 6 bases, with 8 bases of the junction left unmatched. Germline values: CDR1 SGHNT, CDR2 YENEEA. The CDR3 consists of 18 residues. Here the CDR3 reads CASSLDSRLAGGPDTQYF. CDR3 DNA: TGTGCCAGCAGCTTAGATTCAAGACTAGCGGGAGGGCCGGATACGCAGTATTTT.

V usage is TRBV27 and J usage is TRBJ2-1; TRBD2 matches 11 bases. The CDR3 runs 15 residues. V gave up 5 bases and J gave up 4 bases; unmatched junction bases: 4. In germline, CDR1 is MNHEY, CDR2 SMNVEV (reference sequence). The CDR3 coding sequence is TGTGCCAGCAGTCCCGGGACTAGCGGTTACAATGAGCAGTTCTTC. It yields the protein CASSPGTSGYNEQFF.

This clone was observed a few times. The CDR3 DNA follows: TGCAGCGGATCGGGACAGGGTGGAAACACCATATATTTT. Protein product: CSGSGQGGNTIYF. The chain employs TRBV29-1 and TRBJ1-3, with TRBD1 matching over 9 bases. There are 13 residues in the CDR3. V lost 7 bases, J lost 3 bases, and 4 bases stayed unmatched. Germline V lookup: CDR1 SQVTM, CDR2 ANQGSEA.

This chain connects TRBV7-9 to TRBJ1-3, with D possibly being TRBD1 (6 bases). Germline V gene lookup returns CDR1 SEHNR and CDR2 FQNEAQ (reference sequence). Deletions cut 5 bases from V and 0 bases from J, with 17 bases between. The CDR3 is 17 residues long. The chain's CDR3 is CASSPLGGQPSGNTIYF. In nucleotides, the CDR3 is TGTGCCAGCAGCCCCCTGGGTGGACAGCCCTCTGGAAACACCATATATTTT.

This clone was counted a single time. The chain employs TRBV9 and TRBJ1-1, with D possibly matching TRBD1 (6 bases). Deletions cut 4 bases from V and 1 base from J, with 8 bases between. The CDR3 is 13 residues long. CDR1 is SGDLS, CDR2 YYNGEE, per germline. The DNA of the CDR3 is TGTGCCAGCAGCAGGGGGGGGAACACTGAAGCTTTCTTT. The encoded protein is CASSRGGNTEAFF.

The V call is TRBV25-1, the J call TRBJ2-4, with TRBD1 matching 10 bases. The germline V gene has CDR1 MGHDK and CDR2 SYGVNS. The CDR3 runs to 12 residues. The ends lost 7 bases at V and 11 bases at J; junction bases unmatched: 5. CDR3 DNA: TGTGCCAGCAAGGACAGGGGGGCTGTTCAGTACTTC. As protein: CASKDRGAVQYF.

This clone was recorded a few times. The chain couples TRBV15 to TRBJ1-5; 9 nucleotides line up with TRBD1. The CDR3 is 15 amino acids. Germline trimming cut 4 bases from V and 4 bases from J; bases unmatched to any gene: 5. Germline V gene lookup returns CDR1 LNHNV and CDR2 YYDKDF (reference sequence). CDR3 region: CATSISGQGNQPQHF. DNA for the CDR3: TGTGCCACCAGCATCTCGGGACAGGGTAATCAGCCCCAGCATTTT.

The V call is TRBV11-2, the J call TRBJ1-1; no reliable D call. This CDR3 has 14 amino acids. The V and J ends lost 5 bases and 3 bases respectively, with 13 bases between them. Looked up from germline, CDR1 is SGHAT and CDR2 is FQNNGV. CDR3 in amino acids: CASSVGYAYTEAFF. CDR3 DNA sequence: TGTGCCAGCAGCGTAGGATATGCGTACACTGAAGCTTTCTTT.

This clone was counted a few times. CDR3 region: CSVETPPGNYGYTF. The CDR3 region has the DNA TGCAGCGTTGAAACCCCCCCGGGAAACTATGGCTACACCTTC. This chain uses TRBV29-1 with TRBJ1-2; D is unresolved. V was pared by 2 bases and J by 2 bases, with 12 bases between. This CDR3 contains 14 residues. Germline CDR1 and CDR2: SQVTM and ANQGSEA.